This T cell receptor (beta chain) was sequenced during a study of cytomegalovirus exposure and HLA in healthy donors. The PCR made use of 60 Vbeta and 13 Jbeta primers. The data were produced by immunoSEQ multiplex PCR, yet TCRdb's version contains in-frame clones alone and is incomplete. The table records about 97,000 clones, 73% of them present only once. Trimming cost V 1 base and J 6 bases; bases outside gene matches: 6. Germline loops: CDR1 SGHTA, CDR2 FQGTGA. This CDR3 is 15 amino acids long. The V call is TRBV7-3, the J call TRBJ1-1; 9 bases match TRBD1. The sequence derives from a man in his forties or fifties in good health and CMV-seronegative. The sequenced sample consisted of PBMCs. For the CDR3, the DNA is TGTGCCAGCAGCTTAAGAGGGGGACAGGGTTCTGAAGCTTTCTTT. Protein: CASSLRGGQGSEAFF.